This T cell receptor (beta chain) originates from a study of regulatory T cells in long-lasting Graves disease. Study-wide results and caveats: Newly diagnosed disease favored TRBV20-1 and TRBJ2-1 over persistent disease. Public clonotype sharing was higher in persistent than newly diagnosed patients.

TCR beta libraries were built with iRepertoire HTBI primers and Arm-PCR of CDR3 regions. Via MiXCR, TCRdb re-called the multiplex PCR reads, giving one row per CDR3 protein. The sample lists about 310,000 distinct CDR3 sequences; around a fifth were seen once. This clonotype showed up just once. Its antigen is undetermined. Indicated time point: persistent/refractory GD, antithyroid drugs over 5 years with positive TRAb. Construction of the TCR library relied on RNA isolated from PBMCs. Patients came from an endocrinology department in Xi'an, China. The EDTA tubes were filled with about 10 milliliters of drawn peripheral blood. The V gene lost 0 bases and the J gene lost 0 bases, with 7 bases spanning the gap. Germline values: CDR1 SGDLS, CDR2 YYNGEE. This CDR3 region has 15 residues.

This chain links TRBV9 with TRBJ1-3; D is unclear. Sequencing used peripheral blood mononuclear cells (PBMCs), obtained when the disease was refractory, from a patient treated with antithyroid drugs. The sequence was obtained from a female donor with Graves disease. In DNA, the CDR3 is TGTGCCAGCAGCGTAGGGGGAGACTCTGGAAACACCATATATTTT. Residues: CASSVGGDSGNTIYF.